This T cell receptor (beta chain) was sequenced for a study of graft-versus-host responses after intestinal transplantation (dated by TCRdb to the early 2020s). Background for the entire study: The transplants that recipients received were multivisceral, liver-intestinal, or isolated intestinal. Of the 20 to 30 intestinal transplant recipients enrolled in the cohort, one of whom was a retransplant, a few patients without pretransplant specimens were excluded. After intestinal transplantation, graft-versus-host and host-versus-graft alloreactive T cell clones in the graft, circulation and bone marrow were tracked using bulk TCR-beta CDR3 sequencing. Instead of going to the commercial service, samples from a few later patients were sequenced in-house on an Illumina MiSeq and processed with MiXCR. A peak of at least 4% donor T cells among recipient peripheral blood mononuclear cells was the definition used for donor T cell macrochimerism. Every recipient was given anti-thymocyte globulin induction, then maintenance tacrolimus and steroids for about three years. Alloreactive clones were identified by sequencing pre-transplant mixed lymphocyte reaction products and comparing them with unstimulated pre-transplant donor and recipient T cells. The paper as a whole reports these results and caveats: GvH clones were detected in recipient bone marrow, and some of these GvH clones were observed earlier in ileal mucosa or blood, consistent with an intestinal mucosal origin. Early after transplant, peak levels of circulating GvH clones were associated with declines in HvG clones. Patients with donor T cell macrochimerism had high GvH to HvG T cell clonal ratios in their allografts. The relatively low number and heterogeneity of intestinal transplant patients limited the conclusions.

The CDR3 measures 15 amino acids from cysteine to phenylalanine. Only the CDR3 DNA is retained, 45 bases long and in frame from the first base. Looking up the germline V gene (reference sequence) yields CDR1 SGHAT and CDR2 FQDESV. The V end loses 2 bases and the J end loses 2 bases, and a stretch of 11 bases separates them. To isolate intraepithelial and lamina propria lymphocytes from graft specimens, dithiothreitol, EDTA incubations and collagenase D digestion were used. Serial intestinal graft biopsy specimens collected up to 600 days after transplant underwent bulk TCR-beta sequencing. This clone was counted only a few times. Its antigen is still unknown. No clone much larger than this one lies a single base away; base qualities are absent. The library was generated by the immunoSEQ multiplex PCR assay. For most patients, high-throughput TCR-beta CDR3 sequencing of genomic DNA was performed by Adaptive Biotechnologies. On the authors' methods: Adaptive's ImmunoSEQ software supplied the TCR sequencing data for around 17 patients, while MiXCR and VDJtools were used to process a few other patients. CDR3 nucleotide sequences shared between donor and recipient were removed because the origin of such sequences could not be assigned. At least 2-fold expansion over unstimulated cells and a minimum CFSE-low frequency of 0.002% (template counts) or 0.001% (read counts) were required for clones to be classified as alloreactive. Mappable clones were those detected in sequenced pre-transplant spleen, lymph node, or MLR CFSE-low populations of the donor or recipient. Cumulative frequency of alloreactive clones was calculated as a percentage of all sequences weighted by copy number. TCRdb took this table from immuneACCESS and kept in-frame rearrangements with V and J called. Such tables lack part of the clones; where checked against another copy, unresolved V genes explain under half of the gap, and the rest is unexplained. That table gives V, J and clone size, and the DNA gave D and trimming. In this sample the table shows thousands of clones, around 74% of which occur a single time. Jointly, the top ten make up roughly 30% of the sample.

This TCR derives from a human patient who received an intestinal transplant, so some T cells may come from the graft donor. The specimen comprised ileum tissue, sampled 494 days after intestinal transplant. The sequence joins TRBV11-1 to TRBJ2-3; the best D guess is TRBD2, with 7 bases matching. CDR3 sequence: CASSLRGGPTDTQYF. The nucleotide sequence reads as follows: TGTGCCAGCAGCTTAAGGGGGGGCCCCACAGATACGCAGTATTTT.